This TCR beta chain was captured in a study of cytomegalovirus exposure and HLA in healthy donors. Study conclusions and caveats: The study recorded about 150 TCR beta chains that were cytomegalovirus-associated. TCR beta V- and J-gene trimming, according to a later analysis, was linked to a missense DCLRE1C variant. Most TCR beta V segments were productive about 90% or about 30% of the time in an earlier analysis.

PCR was performed using 60 Vbeta and 13 Jbeta primers. In the authors' methods: It was a later analysis that counted roughly 79 million unique TCR beta chains, of which some 12 million were shared. Assay: immunoSEQ multiplex PCR; the TCRdb copy retains only in-frame clones and omits some. V and J calls and clone size are given by that table; D and trimming were obtained from the DNA. The sample lists 90,000 to 100,000 clones; roughly four fifths were seen once. With 3 bases clipped from V and 6 bases from J, the junction kept 13 bases outside the gene matches. The germline gives CDR1 GTSNPN, CDR2 SVGIG (reference sequence). The CDR3 contains 17 residues. As concerns this clone: Antigen specificity is unknown.

V gene TRBV30 combines with J gene TRBJ1-5, with TRBD1 identical over 11 bases. Sequencing was done on a sample of PBMCs. The receptor was derived from a man between 45 and 60 years old in good health and CMV-seronegative. The CDR3 DNA follows: TGTGCCTGGAGCCCTCATGCCGGGACAGGGGGACTTCAGCCCCAGCATTTT. Translated: CAWSPHAGTGGLQPQHF.